The 20 T cell receptor beta chains below come from one sample, sequenced in a study of Graves' ophthalmopathy and Graves' hyperthyroidism. Using RNA transcripts, the TCR beta CDR3 regions were amplified. RT-PCR with HTBI primers came first, then second-round multiplex PCR. From the multiplex PCR reads, TCRdb called clonotypes with MiXCR, one entry per CDR3 protein. The repertoire consists of 200,000 to 250,000 distinct CDR3 sequences, with roughly a fifth occurring once and the leading ten covering about 46%. Sequences were obtained from peripheral blood. Every receptor here comes from a woman aged 45-60 years with Graves' ophthalmopathy.

This rearrangement joins TRBV7-2 to TRBJ2-4; TRBD2 matches 8 bases. With V trimmed by 5 bases and J by 8 bases, 5 bases remained unmatched. The CDR3 loop spans 13 amino acids. Germline V gives CDR1 SGHTA, CDR2 FQGNSA. The DNA of the CDR3 is TGTGCCAGCAGCGTGGGACTAGGGGACATTCAGTACTTC. Translation: CASSVGLGDIQYF.

This clonotype appeared many times. CDR3 region: CSARWIDGNTIYF. CDR3 coding DNA: TGCAGTGCTAGGTGGATCGACGGAAACACCATATATTTT. This chain uses TRBV20-1 with TRBJ1-3; D is unresolved. Trimming took off 3 bases at V and 4 bases at J, with 10 bases between the two ends. From germline, CDR1 is DFQATT and CDR2 SNEGSKA (reference sequence). The length of the CDR3 is 13 residues.

Only a few counts were recorded for this clonotype. The chain recombines TRBV9 with TRBJ2-2; a weak D match, TRBD2 (6 bases). In germline, CDR1 is SGDLS, CDR2 YYNGEE. V dropped 5 bases and J dropped 5 bases, with 13 bases sitting between them. The CDR3 loop spans 14 amino acids. The CDR3 is CASSETSGTGELFF. CDR3 nucleotides: TGTGCCAGCAGTGAAACGAGCGGGACCGGGGAGCTGTTTTTT.

This clonotype was seen only a few times. The chain couples TRBV19 to TRBJ1-2; D not certain. With 3 bases removed from V and 6 bases from J, the gap between germline ends came to 11 bases. The CDR3 extends over 13 amino acids. CDR1 is LNHDA and CDR2 is SQIVND in the germline V gene (reference sequence). The CDR3 region is CASSIAGSDGYTF. DNA for the CDR3: TGTGCCAGTAGTATTGCGGGGTCGGATGGCTACACCTTC.

This clonotype was counted a single time. A read error is possible here, since a much larger clone lies one base away. For the CDR3, the DNA is TGCGCCAGCAGCCGAGACTCGAGGTTCCGAGAGACCCAGTACTTC. Protein: CASSRDSRFRETQYF. V gene TRBV28 combines with J gene TRBJ2-5, with D unclear. CDR3 size: 15 residues. CDR1 is MDHEN and CDR2 is SYDVKM in the germline V gene.

The rearrangement joins TRBV6-2 or TRBV6-3 to TRBJ2-7, with 16 bases fitting TRBD2. Germline V gene lookup returns CDR1 MNHEY and CDR2 SVGEGT. The CDR3 has 18 residues. V shed 6 bases, J shed 2 bases, and the junction held 10 bases outside the gene matches. The CDR3: CASSRGGLAGGRTYEQYF. The CDR3 DNA sequence: TGTGCCAGCAGCCGGGGGGGACTAGCGGGAGGGCGCACCTACGAGCAGTACTTC.

This chain joins TRBV12-3 or TRBV12-4 and TRBJ1-1, with 7 bases fitting TRBD1. The ends lost 3 bases at V and 4 bases at J; junction bases unmatched: 8. This CDR3 comprises 15 residues. The CDR3 region is CASSLSSNRGTEAFF. In DNA form, the CDR3 reads TGTGCCAGCAGTTTGTCATCTAACAGGGGCACTGAAGCTTTCTTT.

This clonotype was detected ten times or more. The genes are TRBV27 and TRBJ2-2; a weak D match, TRBD1 (5 bases). Between the trimmed V and J ends, which lost 0 bases and 4 bases, there was a span of 15 bases. CDR3 length: 17 residues. CDR1 and CDR2 from the germline V gene are MNHEY and SMNVEV (reference sequence). The CDR3 loop reads CASSLSMQGIGTGELFF. CDR3 DNA sequence: TGTGCCAGCAGTTTATCGATGCAGGGTATTGGCACCGGGGAGCTGTTTTTT.

There are many counts of this clonotype. The genes are TRBV20-1 and TRBJ1-2; D might be TRBD1 (6 bases). V was pared by 0 bases and J by 1 base, with 12 bases between. The germline V gene encodes CDR1 DFQATT and CDR2 SNEGSKA (reference sequence). This CDR3 has 15 amino acids. The CDR3 reads CSARDRRGDNYGYTF. In DNA, the CDR3 is TGCAGTGCTAGAGACCGGAGGGGGGATAACTATGGCTACACCTTC.

This clonotype showed up just a few times. V and J are TRBV18 and TRBJ2-2, with 11 bases aligning to TRBD2. The length of the CDR3 is 16 residues. Germline values: CDR1 KGHSH, CDR2 LQKENI. Trimming took 2 bases from V and 4 from J; bases not matched to a gene: 3. The CDR3 sequence is CASSPATSGVTGELFF. The CDR3 nucleotides read TGTGCCAGCTCACCAGCGACTAGCGGGGTCACCGGGGAGCTGTTTTTT.

V usage is TRBV19 and J usage is TRBJ1-2; D gene unclear. Germline V CDR1 and CDR2: LNHDA, SQIVND (reference sequence). This CDR3 contains 15 residues. Trimming removed 10 bases at V and 4 bases at J, with 22 bases between. This CDR3 reads CATSATDYPGYGYTF. The CDR3 DNA reads as TGTGCCACCTCAGCAACGGACTATCCCGGCTATGGCTACACCTTC.

This clonotype was recorded many times. The rearrangement joins TRBV2 to TRBJ1-2; 7 bases align to TRBD1. The CDR3 has 14 residues. Losses at the gene ends were 6 bases for V and 6 bases for J; bases not matched to a gene: 10. The germline gives CDR1 SNHLY, CDR2 FYNNEI. CDR3 residues: CASSARGLVNGYTF. The CDR3 coding sequence is TGTGCCAGCAGCGCTAGGGGGCTCGTAAATGGCTACACCTTC.

Comments on this clonotype: The junction does not match germline at one end; this may be a read error. The chain recombines TRBV29-1 with TRBJ1-3; no clear D. CDR1 SQVTM and CDR2 ANQGSEA come from the germline V gene. CDR3 length: 12 amino acids. The chain's CDR3 is CSGVESGNTISF. DNA of the CDR3: TGCAGCGGGGTGGAGTCTGGAAACACCATATCTTTT. The complete variable domain, with remaining parts taken from reference TRBV29-1 and TRBJ1-3, reads SAVISQKPSRDICQRGTSLTIQCQVDSQVTMMFWYRQQPGQSLTLIATANQGSEATYESGFVIDKFPISRPNLTFSTLTVSNMSPEDSSIYLCSGVESGNTISFGEGSWLTVV.

This clonotype was counted many times. The chain joins TRBV2 to TRBJ1-5; possibly TRBD1 for D (6 bases). Trimming removed 6 bases at V and 1 base at J, with 16 bases between. There are 16 residues in the CDR3. CDR1 SNHLY and CDR2 FYNNEI come from the germline V gene. The CDR3 loop reads CASRMRGAGSNQPQHF. The CDR3 region has the DNA TGTGCCAGCAGGATGAGGGGGGCGGGAAGCAATCAGCCCCAGCATTTT.

The sample holds many counts of this clonotype. The chain has TRBV28 and TRBJ1-1, with D perhaps matching TRBD1 (5 bases). Trimming took 4 bases from V and 1 from J, leaving 13 bases between them. This CDR3 is 15 amino acids long. Germline V gene sequence: CDR1 MDHEN, CDR2 SYDVKM. CDR3 amino acids: CASSYSGLPNTEAFF. The DNA for the CDR3 is TGTGCCAGCAGTTACTCAGGGTTGCCGAACACTGAAGCTTTCTTT. The full variable domain, its missing parts supplied by reference TRBV28 and TRBJ1-1, is DVKVTQSSRYLVKRTGEKVFLECVQDMDHENMFWYRQDPGLGLRLIYFSYDVKMKEKGDIPEGYSVSREKKERFSLILESASTNQTSMYLCASSYSGLPNTEAFFGQGTRLTVV.

This clonotype has ten or more counts. J is TRBJ2-7 and V is TRBV10-3, with 10 bases fitting TRBD2. The CDR3 runs to 14 residues. Trimming at V came to 3 bases and at J to 4 bases, leaving 3 bases not matched to a gene. Germline lookup yields CDR1 ENHRY and CDR2 SYGVKD. DNA of the CDR3: TGTGCCATCAGTGAACTAGCGGGAACTTACGAGCAGTACTTC. Translating gives CAISELAGTYEQYF.

This clonotype was observed many times. The chain links TRBV6-2 or TRBV6-3 to TRBJ1-1, with D unresolved. The CDR3 spans 11 residues. Trimming removed 2 bases from V and 7 bases from J, with 5 bases in between. Germline V gives CDR1 MNHEY, CDR2 SVGEGT. DNA of the CDR3: TGTGCCAGCAGTTACGCTTTTGAAGCTTTCTTT. It translates to CASSYAFEAFF.

At least ten counts were recorded for this clonotype. The chain combines TRBV6-1 with TRBJ2-7; D possibly matches TRBD1 or TRBD2 (5 bases each). The CDR3 is 15 residues long. CDR1 and CDR2 from the germline V gene are MNHNS and SASEGT. Trimming removed 6 bases from V and 0 bases from J, with 15 bases in between. CDR3 sequence (DNA): TGTGCCAGCAGGGCTCCGGGACGCAGCTCCTACGAGCAGTACTTC. As protein: CASRAPGRSSYEQYF.

In this sample, this clonotype turned up a few times. The V call is TRBV19, the J call TRBJ1-2, with D possibly matching TRBD1 (5 bases). The CDR3 is made up of 16 amino acids. Trimming removed 10 bases at V and 7 bases at J, with 28 bases between. The V gene's germline CDR1 is LNHDA and CDR2 SQIVND (reference sequence). The CDR3 DNA sequence: TGTGCCACCTCAAGGGGATTCGACCGATGGGTAGGTGGCTACACCTTC. The encoded protein is CATSRGFDRWVGGYTF.

This clonotype was recorded at least ten times. The V and J genes are TRBV30 and TRBJ2-7; D possibly corresponds to TRBD2 (6 bases). Per the germline V gene, CDR1 is GTSNPN and CDR2 is SVGIG (reference sequence). The CDR3 is 15 amino acids. Trimming took off 4 bases at V and 3 bases at J, with 19 bases between the two ends. The DNA of the CDR3 is TGTGCCTGGAAAATCAATTTGGGCGGGAACTACGAGCAGTACTTC. This gives the protein CAWKINLGGNYEQYF.